This T cell receptor beta chain was sequenced for a study of spatial heterogeneity in lung cancer. Across the study: Beta-chain sequences were consistently detected more often than alpha-chain sequences.

Every TCR cDNA molecule bore a unique molecular identifier. TCRdb reanalysed the 5' RACE reads using MiXCR and keeps one entry per CDR3 protein. The repertoire holds some 13,000 distinct CDR3 sequences, with less than 4.5% as singletons. Sample time point: sample taken at primary tumor resection. Researchers sequenced whole RNA taken from tumor, nontumor lung or frozen PBMC without sorting. This clonotype has ten or more counts. This receptor was identified in a male donor with early-stage non-small cell lung cancer. The sample here was PBMCs, taken at surgery.

The chain's CDR3 is CASSSHERSLYEQYF. The CDR3, as DNA: TGTGCCAGCAGCTCCCACGAGCGATCCCTCTACGAGCAGTACTTC. The chain is built from TRBV11-2 and TRBJ2-7, with no clear D. V gave up 4 bases and J gave up 3 bases, with 16 bases separating them. The germline gives CDR1 SGHAT, CDR2 FQNNGV. The CDR3 sequence is 15 residues long.